The rows below give T cell receptor beta chains drawn from one sample of a study of T cells after yellow fever vaccination. TCRdb ran MiXCR on the 5' RACE reads and lists one entry per CDR3 protein. The sample gives 150,000 to 200,000 distinct CDR3 sequences, roughly a tenth of which show up once; about 40% is in the top ten. The sample was CD8+ T cells sorted from PBMCs, taken 45 days after the yellow fever booster vaccination. The receptors derive from a young man who received the YFV17D yellow fever vaccine. The CDR3 runs from the conserved cysteine through the conserved F or W. Each record gives: V gene, D gene, clone size, J gene, CDR3 protein, CDR3 DNA. The D gene is left open where the match is weak. Clone size is given for some rows only: seen once, a few or many times, or a class if the clone is expanded.

v_gene: TRBV9
d_gene: .
abundance: .
j_gene: TRBJ1-2
CDR3aa: CASSPEPGLYGYTF
CDR3nt: TGTGCCAGCAGCCCAGAGCCGGGACTCTATGGCTACACCTTC

v_gene: TRBV5-6
d_gene: .
abundance: .
j_gene: TRBJ2-3
CDR3aa: CASSPASGDTQYF
CDR3nt: TGTGCCAGCAGCCCGGCAAGTGGGGATACGCAGTATTTT

v_gene: TRBV7-9
d_gene: .
abundance: many
j_gene: TRBJ1-1
CDR3aa: CASSLSPHKNTEAFF
CDR3nt: TGTGCCAGCAGCTTGTCGCCTCACAAGAACACTGAAGCTTTCTTT

v_gene: TRBV20-1
d_gene: .
abundance: .
j_gene: TRBJ1-5
CDR3aa: CSATDGQHQPQHF
CDR3nt: TGCAGTGCTACCGACGGTCAACATCAGCCCCAGCATTTT

v_gene: TRBV20-1
d_gene: .
abundance: many
j_gene: TRBJ1-1
CDR3aa: CSATLSDGNTEAFF
CDR3nt: TGCAGTGCTACCCTATCTGACGGGAACACTGAAGCTTTCTTT

v_gene: TRBV6-2/TRBV6-3
d_gene: TRBD2
abundance: few
j_gene: TRBJ2-3
CDR3aa: CASSYSLAGGTDTQYF
CDR3nt: TGTGCCAGCAGTTACTCTTTGGCGGGGGGCACAGATACGCAGTATTTT

v_gene: TRBV11-2
d_gene: TRBD2
abundance: .
j_gene: TRBJ2-3
CDR3aa: CASSLLLAGATDTQYF
CDR3nt: TGTGCCAGCAGCTTATTACTAGCGGGGGCAACAGATACGCAGTATTTT

v_gene: TRBV7-9
d_gene: .
abundance: .
j_gene: TRBJ1-1
CDR3aa: CASSLQGPGAFF
CDR3nt: TGTGCCAGCAGCTTACAGGGACCCGGGGCTTTCTTT

v_gene: TRBV5-1
d_gene: .
abundance: few
j_gene: TRBJ2-3
CDR3aa: CASSWTTDTQYF
CDR3nt: TGCGCCAGCAGCTGGACCACAGATACGCAGTATTTT

v_gene: TRBV27
d_gene: .
abundance: .
j_gene: TRBJ1-2
CDR3aa: CASSPMPGGGDGYTF
CDR3nt: TGTGCCAGCAGCCCTATGCCTGGGGGGGGAGATGGCTACACCTTC

v_gene: TRBV4-1
d_gene: .
abundance: .
j_gene: TRBJ1-5
CDR3aa: CASSLRDASNQPQHF
CDR3nt: TGCGCCAGCAGCCTCCGGGACGCTAGCAATCAGCCCCAGCATTTT

v_gene: TRBV6-6
d_gene: TRBD1
abundance: .
j_gene: TRBJ2-3
CDR3aa: CASSRWTGGPSSTDTQYF
CDR3nt: TGTGCCAGCAGCCGATGGACAGGGGGCCCGTCTAGCACAGATACGCAGTATTTT

v_gene: TRBV25-1
d_gene: TRBD1
abundance: .
j_gene: TRBJ1-2
CDR3aa: CASSVTGGPYYGYTF
CDR3nt: TGTGCCAGCAGTGTGACAGGGGGGCCCTACTATGGCTACACCTTC

v_gene: TRBV7-8
d_gene: .
abundance: few
j_gene: TRBJ2-7
CDR3aa: CASSNSGVAYEQYF
CDR3nt: TGTGCCAGCAGCAATAGTGGGGTGGCCTACGAGCAGTACTTC

v_gene: TRBV5-4
d_gene: .
abundance: .
j_gene: TRBJ2-3
CDR3aa: CASRPGRDTDTQYF
CDR3nt: TGTGCCAGCAGGCCTGGACGGGACACAGATACGCAGTATTTT

v_gene: TRBV7-8
d_gene: .
abundance: .
j_gene: TRBJ2-2
CDR3aa: CASSLMPGTAGELFF
CDR3nt: TGTGCCAGCAGCTTAATGCCGGGGACTGCCGGGGAGCTGTTTTTT

v_gene: TRBV4-3
d_gene: TRBD1
abundance: few
j_gene: TRBJ1-1
CDR3aa: CASSQDSWTGGVAFF
CDR3nt: TGCGCCAGCAGCCAAGATAGCTGGACAGGCGGGGTGGCTTTCTTT

v_gene: TRBV12-3/TRBV12-4
d_gene: .
abundance: many
j_gene: TRBJ2-5
CDR3aa: CATQGAQETQYF
CDR3nt: TGTGCTACACAGGGCGCGCAAGAGACCCAGTACTTC

v_gene: TRBV6-6
d_gene: TRBD2
abundance: .
j_gene: TRBJ2-1
CDR3aa: CASSYSVKRGYNEQFF
CDR3nt: TGTGCCAGCAGTTACTCGGTCAAGCGGGGATACAATGAGCAGTTCTTC

v_gene: TRBV7-8
d_gene: .
abundance: .
j_gene: TRBJ1-1
CDR3aa: CASSLSWASNTEVFF
CDR3nt: TGTGCCAGCAGCTTATCCTGGGCCTCGAACACTGAAGTTTTCTTT

v_gene: TRBV9
d_gene: .
abundance: .
j_gene: TRBJ2-3
CDR3aa: CASSVEGGGGADTQYF
CDR3nt: TGTGCCAGCAGCGTAGAGGGAGGAGGGGGCGCAGATACGCAGTATTTT

v_gene: TRBV15
d_gene: TRBD1
abundance: once
j_gene: TRBJ1-4
CDR3aa: CAIRQGTTNEKLFF
CDR3nt: TGTGCCATCCGACAGGGAACAACTAATGAAAAACTGTTTTTT

v_gene: TRBV4-1
d_gene: TRBD1
abundance: .
j_gene: TRBJ2-2
CDR3aa: CASSQTGQGLTGELFF
CDR3nt: TGCGCCAGCAGCCAGACGGGACAGGGGCTAACCGGGGAGCTGTTTTTT

v_gene: TRBV20-1
d_gene: .
abundance: .
j_gene: TRBJ2-4
CDR3aa: CSATPYGNGAKNIQYF
CDR3nt: TGCAGTGCTACCCCGTACGGGAATGGAGCCAAAAACATTCAGTACTTC

v_gene: TRBV7-6
d_gene: .
abundance: .
j_gene: TRBJ2-3
CDR3aa: CASSGRLTSESTDTQYF
CDR3nt: TGTGCCAGCAGCGGAAGGTTAACCAGCGAGAGCACAGATACGCAGTATTTT

v_gene: TRBV7-9
d_gene: .
abundance: few
j_gene: TRBJ2-7
CDR3aa: CASSLQGGEQYF
CDR3nt: TGTGCCAGCAGCTTGCAGGGTGGCGAGCAGTACTTC

v_gene: TRBV30
d_gene: TRBD1
abundance: .
j_gene: TRBJ2-1
CDR3aa: CAWSGTGAHNEQFF
CDR3nt: TGTGCCTGGTCCGGGACAGGGGCGCACAATGAGCAGTTCTTC

v_gene: TRBV12-3/TRBV12-4
d_gene: .
abundance: few
j_gene: TRBJ2-1
CDR3aa: CASSPGGTQFF
CDR3nt: TGTGCCAGCAGCCCCGGAGGGACACAGTTCTTC

v_gene: TRBV5-4
d_gene: .
abundance: .
j_gene: TRBJ1-1
CDR3aa: CASSHYGRLGPNTEAFF
CDR3nt: TGTGCCAGCAGCCATTACGGCCGCTTAGGACCGAACACTGAAGCTTTCTTT

v_gene: TRBV28
d_gene: .
abundance: .
j_gene: TRBJ1-1
CDR3aa: CASGQGTSEAFF
CDR3nt: TGTGCCTCGGGGCAGGGGACTAGTGAAGCTTTCTTT

v_gene: TRBV9
d_gene: TRBD2
abundance: few
j_gene: TRBJ2-1
CDR3aa: CASSLFPGLGSNEQFF
CDR3nt: TGTGCCAGCAGCCTATTTCCGGGACTAGGGTCCAATGAGCAGTTCTTC

v_gene: TRBV7-9
d_gene: .
abundance: many
j_gene: TRBJ2-2
CDR3aa: CASSLEDVSGELFF
CDR3nt: TGTGCCAGCAGCTTAGAGGACGTGTCCGGGGAGCTGTTTTTT

v_gene: TRBV28
d_gene: TRBD1
abundance: few
j_gene: TRBJ2-7
CDR3aa: CASSHRQGTYEQYF
CDR3nt: TGTGCCAGCAGTCACAGACAGGGAACCTACGAGCAGTACTTC

v_gene: TRBV7-3
d_gene: TRBD1
abundance: few
j_gene: TRBJ2-3
CDR3aa: CASSSPGTGRGTDTQYF
CDR3nt: TGTGCCAGCAGCTCTCCCGGGACAGGAAGAGGTACAGATACGCAGTATTTT

v_gene: TRBV7-8
d_gene: .
abundance: .
j_gene: TRBJ2-5
CDR3aa: CASSPTQPYQETQYF
CDR3nt: TGTGCCAGCAGTCCTACACAGCCCTACCAAGAGACCCAGTACTTC

v_gene: TRBV12-3/TRBV12-4
d_gene: TRBD1
abundance: few
j_gene: TRBJ2-1
CDR3aa: CASSFFDRGSHNEQFF
CDR3nt: TGTGCCAGCAGTTTCTTTGACAGGGGGTCCCACAATGAGCAGTTCTTC

v_gene: TRBV29-1
d_gene: .
abundance: .
j_gene: TRBJ1-2
CDR3aa: CSVRSYGYTF
CDR3nt: TGCAGCGTCCGAAGCTATGGCTACACCTTC

v_gene: TRBV19
d_gene: .
abundance: few
j_gene: TRBJ2-2
CDR3aa: CASRKERVHTGELFF
CDR3nt: TGTGCCAGTAGAAAGGAGCGGGTCCACACCGGGGAGCTGTTTTTT

v_gene: TRBV10-3
d_gene: .
abundance: few
j_gene: TRBJ1-1
CDR3aa: CATSFRANRDTEAFF
CDR3nt: TGTGCCACCTCCTTTAGGGCCAACCGGGACACTGAAGCTTTCTTT

v_gene: TRBV12-3/TRBV12-4
d_gene: .
abundance: few
j_gene: TRBJ1-4
CDR3aa: CASSLGPPGHLATNEKLFF
CDR3nt: TGTGCCAGCAGTTTGGGCCCCCCCGGACACCTCGCAACTAATGAAAAACTGTTTTTT

v_gene: TRBV7-3
d_gene: .
abundance: few
j_gene: TRBJ2-3
CDR3aa: CASSTGGTGTDTQYF
CDR3nt: TGTGCCAGCAGCACCGGAGGGACGGGCACAGATACGCAGTATTTT

v_gene: TRBV15
d_gene: TRBD2
abundance: many
j_gene: TRBJ2-5
CDR3aa: CATSRGRGGFETQYF
CDR3nt: TGTGCCACCAGCAGAGGCCGGGGGGGCTTCGAGACCCAGTACTTC

v_gene: TRBV4-1
d_gene: .
abundance: .
j_gene: TRBJ2-5
CDR3aa: CASRLTPGLQYQETQYF
CDR3nt: TGCGCCAGCAGGCTGACACCGGGACTCCAGTACCAAGAGACCCAGTACTTC

v_gene: TRBV7-8
d_gene: TRBD1
abundance: .
j_gene: TRBJ1-5
CDR3aa: CASSFLTGVLQPQHF
CDR3nt: TGTGCCAGCAGCTTTCTGACAGGGGTTTTGCAGCCCCAGCATTTT

v_gene: TRBV29-1
d_gene: .
abundance: few
j_gene: TRBJ2-3
CDR3aa: CSVVVSRVKVDTQYF
CDR3nt: TGCAGCGTTGTAGTATCCAGGGTTAAGGTGGATACGCAGTATTTT

v_gene: TRBV6-6
d_gene: .
abundance: few
j_gene: TRBJ2-4
CDR3aa: CASSYQIAKNIQYF
CDR3nt: TGTGCCAGCAGTTATCAGATAGCCAAAAACATTCAGTACTTC

v_gene: TRBV4-1
d_gene: TRBD1
abundance: .
j_gene: TRBJ1-1
CDR3aa: CASSQGQGTEAFF
CDR3nt: TGCGCCAGCAGCCAAGGACAGGGTACTGAAGCTTTCTTT

v_gene: TRBV19
d_gene: .
abundance: few
j_gene: TRBJ1-2
CDR3aa: CATSPRGQAYGYTF
CDR3nt: TGTGCCACGTCGCCTCGGGGGCAGGCCTATGGCTACACCTTC